Presented here are 27 T cell receptor beta chains from one specimen sequenced in a study of T cell changes during pregnancy in multiple sclerosis. Assay used: immunoSEQ multiplex PCR; TCRdb lists only in-frame clones, some missing. This sample has tens of thousands of clones, with about 90% found just once. The material sequenced was peripheral blood, taken in the first trimester of pregnancy. The receptors stem from a female donor with multiple sclerosis, enrolled in a pregnancy study.

This clone showed up just once. V is TRBV15 and J is TRBJ1-4; D is possibly TRBD1 (5 bases). Germline V gene lookup returns CDR1 LNHNV and CDR2 YYDKDF (reference sequence). V was pared by 7 bases and J by 1 base, with 13 bases between. The CDR3 runs 15 residues. The CDR3: CATTPMGGTNEKLFF. CDR3 DNA: TGTGCCACCACCCCGATGGGGGGAACTAATGAAAAACTGTTTTTT.

The genes are TRBV12-2 and TRBJ2-5; the table's D call, TRBD1, has no DNA check behind it. TRBV12-2 is a pseudogene segment. CDR3 length: 20 residues. The CDR3, as DNA: TGTGCAAGTCGCCATCGACCGCTCCCACAACTGACAGGAAAGGAAGAGACCCAGTACTTC. Residues: CASRHRPLPQLTGKEETQYF.

The J gene is TRBJ2-7, the V gene TRBV29-1; the match to TRBD1 covers 7 bases. The CDR3 has 14 residues. V dropped 4 bases and J dropped 2; count of bases not matched to a gene: 8. Germline V CDR1 and CDR2: SQVTM, ANQGSEA. The CDR3 region is CSVVSLTGTYEQYF. The CDR3 nucleotides read TGCAGCGTTGTGTCCCTGACAGGGACCTACGAGCAGTACTTC.

The chain uses TRBV29-1 and TRBJ2-1; tentative D call: TRBD2 (5 bases). Germline-derived CDR1 and CDR2 are SQVTM and ANQGSEA. This CDR3 has 18 residues. Trimming left V 1 base short and J 9 bases short, with 28 bases between. CDR3 sequence: CSVEGGGRVKVGRVEQFF. In nucleotides, the CDR3 is TGCAGCGTTGAAGGCGGAGGCCGGGTGAAAGTGGGAAGGGTTGAGCAGTTCTTC.

The gene calls are TRBV7-2 and TRBJ1-5; the match to TRBD1 covers 8 bases. The CDR3 length is 14 residues. Germline V gene sequence: CDR1 SGHTA, CDR2 FQGNSA. J lost 8 bases, V lost 5 bases, and 8 bases had no gene match. The CDR3 here is CASSLNRGLEPQHF. The CDR3 DNA is TGTGCCAGCAGCCTAAACAGGGGGTTGGAGCCCCAGCATTTT.

CDR3 region: CASSLQFHDTQYF. The CDR3 nucleotides read TGTGCCAGCAGCTTGCAGTTCCATGATACGCAGTATTTT. The chain uses TRBV5-5 and TRBJ2-3; unclear D gene. Looked up from germline, CDR1 is SGHKS and CDR2 is YYEKEE (reference sequence). This CDR3 is built from 13 residues. Trimming removed 1 base from V and 6 bases from J, with 9 bases in between. The variable domain in full, with the rest retrieved from reference TRBV5-5 and TRBJ2-3, is DAGVTQSPTHLIKTRGQQVTLRCSPISGHKSVSWYQQVLGQGPQFIFQYYEKEERGRGNFPDRFSARQFPNYSSELNVNALLLGDSALYLCASSLQFHDTQYFGPGTRLTVL.

This chain joins TRBV9 and TRBJ2-1, with 10 bases identical to TRBD2. The V segment lost 2 bases and the J segment 7 bases; nucleotides outside the gene matches: 12. There are 17 residues in the CDR3. Germline CDR1 is SGDLS and CDR2 is YYNGEE. The CDR3 nucleotides read TGTGCCAGCAGCGTCGGTCCTAGCGGGAGAGCCCTAAATGAGCAGTTCTTC. Amino acid sequence: CASSVGPSGRALNEQFF. Full variable domain (missing parts from reference TRBV9 and TRBJ2-1): DSGVTQTPKHLITATGQRVTLRCSPRSGDLSVYWYQQSLDQGLQFLIQYYNGEERAKGNILERFSAQQFPDLHSELNLSSLELGDSALYFCASSVGPSGRALNEQFFGPGTRLTVL.

The V call is TRBV7-2, the J call TRBJ2-7; 10 positions agree with TRBD2. CDR3 size: 14 residues. Germline V gene data show CDR1 as SGHTA and CDR2 as FQGNSA. V lost 4 bases and J lost 6; bases outside the gene matches: 6. DNA for the CDR3: TGTGCCAGCAGCTCCCAGCTAGCGGGAGCCGAGCAGTACTTC. Its protein is CASSSQLAGAEQYF.

The V call is TRBV7-3, the J call TRBJ2-5, with 11 bases that match TRBD2. With 5 bases clipped from V and 0 bases from J, the junction kept 2 bases outside the gene matches. The CDR3 spans 15 residues. Germline V CDR1 and CDR2: SGHTA, FQGTGA. This CDR3 is CASSEGLADQETQYF. The CDR3 DNA sequence: TGTGCCAGCAGCGAGGGACTAGCGGACCAAGAGACCCAGTACTTC.

CDR3 amino acids: CASSEPVRGYEQYF. DNA of the CDR3: TGTGCCAGCAGTGAGCCCGTTCGGGGTTACGAGCAGTACTTC. V usage is TRBV6-6 and J usage is TRBJ2-7; the D gene is possibly TRBD2 (5 bases). CDR3 length: 14 residues. V was shortened by 5 bases and J by 4 bases, with 15 bases between the two germline ends. Germline lookup yields CDR1 MNHNY and CDR2 SVGAGI (reference sequence).

The gene calls are TRBV5-1 and TRBJ1-1, with 7 bases that match TRBD1. V trimming: 4 bases; J trimming: 0 bases; junction bases outside the gene matches: 15. Per the germline V gene, CDR1 is SGHRS and CDR2 is YFSETQ. This CDR3 contains 18 residues. CDR3 residues: CASSRWLRGQPMNTEAFF. The DNA for the CDR3 is TGCGCCAGCAGCCGTTGGTTAAGGGGGCAACCGATGAACACTGAAGCTTTCTTT.

The chain has TRBV18 and TRBJ2-7; 12 bases map to TRBD2. The V segment lost 5 bases and the J segment 7 bases; nucleotides outside the gene matches: 6. Germline assignment: CDR1 KGHSH and CDR2 LQKENI. The CDR3 extends over 14 amino acids. The CDR3 here is CASSRLAGVREQYF. CDR3 bases: TGTGCCAGCTCAAGACTAGCGGGAGTCCGAGAGCAGTACTTC.

The chain is built from TRBV6-1 and TRBJ2-6; D not certain. The ends were cut back, 0 bases at V and 5 bases at J, with 5 bases in the middle. The germline CDR1 and CDR2 sequences are MNHNS and SASEGT. The CDR3 runs 14 residues. The chain's CDR3 is CASSEAARANVLTF. CDR3 in DNA: TGTGCCAGCAGTGAAGCTGCGAGGGCCAACGTCCTGACTTTC.

V and J are TRBV7-2 and TRBJ2-7; 10 positions match TRBD2. CDR3 length equals 14 residues. Trimming took 2 bases from V and 5 from J; bases not matched to a gene: 3. Germline assignment: CDR1 SGHTA and CDR2 FQGNSA. CDR3 DNA: TGTGCCAGCAGCTTAAGCGGGAGGGCCGACGAGCAGTACTTC. Its translation: CASSLSGRADEQYF.

The V gene is TRBV19, the J gene TRBJ1-5; unclear D gene. From germline, CDR1 is LNHDA and CDR2 SQIVND (reference sequence). The CDR3 runs 13 residues. Trimming left V 7 bases short and J 8 bases short, with 15 bases between. The CDR3 region is CASTGKNGEPQHF. As DNA, the CDR3 is TGTGCCAGTACCGGTAAGAACGGGGAGCCCCAGCATTTT.

The chain combines TRBV7-2 with TRBJ1-2; unclear D gene. The CDR3 totals 13 residues. Looked up from germline, CDR1 is SGHTA and CDR2 is FQGNSA. The V end lost 2 bases, the J end lost 2 bases, and 6 bases lay between the germline ends. The CDR3 reads CASSLTRNYGYTF. CDR3 DNA sequence: TGTGCCAGCAGCTTAACCAGAAACTATGGCTACACCTTC.

The chain has TRBV14 and TRBJ2-5; tentative D call: TRBD2 (6 bases). The CDR3 length is 15 residues. Trimming cost V 0 bases and J 4 bases, with 12 bases left between them. CDR1 and CDR2 from the germline V gene are SGHDN and FVKESK. The CDR3 DNA reads as TGTGCCAGCAGCCAAGAGTGGCTAGCGACAGAGACCCAGTACTTC. It codes for CASSQEWLATETQYF.

The gene calls are TRBV30 and TRBJ2-3, with TRBD2 matching 12 bases. V shed 7 bases, J shed 5 bases, and the junction held 10 bases outside the gene matches. Germline V gene sequence: CDR1 GTSNPN, CDR2 SVGIG (reference sequence). The length of the CDR3 is 15 residues. CDR3 residues: CALLKTGLAGDTQYF. As DNA, the CDR3 is TGTGCCTTACTAAAAACGGGACTAGCGGGAGATACGCAGTATTTT.

The gene calls are TRBV15 and TRBJ2-7; D unresolved. The germline V gene has CDR1 LNHNV and CDR2 YYDKDF (reference sequence). CDR3 length: 13 amino acids. V lost 3 bases and J lost 7, with 13 bases in between. DNA of the CDR3: TGTGCCACCAGCAGCCCGACTCGTGCGGAGCAGTACTTC. Residues: CATSSPTRAEQYF.

The chain combines TRBV28 with TRBJ2-3, with 8 bases matching TRBD2. Trimming took 6 bases from V and 5 from J; bases not matched to a gene: 7. The CDR3 is 14 amino acids. Germline values: CDR1 MDHEN, CDR2 SYDVKM. The CDR3 is CASRSGSFGDTQYF. DNA of the CDR3: TGTGCCAGCAGGAGCGGGAGTTTTGGAGATACGCAGTATTTT.

The genes are TRBV19 and TRBJ2-3; 7 bases agree with TRBD2. V was pared by 5 bases and J by 3 bases, with 8 bases of the junction left unmatched. Germline V lookup: CDR1 LNHDA, CDR2 SQIVND (reference sequence). The CDR3 contains 15 residues. CDR3 sequence reads: CASSPAGVGTDTQYF. CDR3 DNA sequence: TGTGCCAGTAGTCCCGCGGGAGTTGGGACAGATACGCAGTATTTT.

The chain carries TRBV9 and TRBJ2-1; 11 nucleotides line up with TRBD2. Per the germline V gene, CDR1 is SGDLS and CDR2 is YYNGEE. With V trimmed by 0 bases and J by 7 bases, 3 bases remained unmatched. This CDR3 has 15 amino acids. The CDR3 DNA sequence: TGTGCCAGCAGCGTAGTAGCGGGGGGGGATAATGAGCAGTTCTTC. It encodes CASSVVAGGDNEQFF.

The V and J genes are TRBV29-1 and TRBJ2-5; D might be TRBD1 (5 bases). The DNA end favors TRBJ2-7, so the J call may be wrong. The CDR3 length is 14 residues. Germline CDR1 is SQVTM and CDR2 is ANQGSEA. The CDR3 here is CSVEKGITTGEQYF. CDR3 sequence (DNA): TGCAGCGTTGAAAAGGGGATTACTACGGGCGAGCAGTACTTC.

The chain uses TRBV6-5 and TRBJ2-7; a weak D match, TRBD1 (6 bases). V was clipped by 6 bases and J by 1 base, with 16 bases between them. CDR3 length: 15 amino acids. The germline V gene has CDR1 MNHEY and CDR2 SVGAGI. CDR3 in DNA: TGTGCCAGCAGGAGGGTTGGTCAGGGGTCCTACGAGCAGTACTTC. This sequence encodes CASRRVGQGSYEQYF.

The table lists this clone with a count of one. CDR3 coding DNA: TGTGCCAGCAGCACGGACAGGGGGCTGGGTGGCTACACCTTC. Protein: CASSTDRGLGGYTF. The gene calls are TRBV6-1 and TRBJ1-2; 11 nucleotides agree with TRBD1. CDR3 length: 14 amino acids. Germline assignment: CDR1 MNHNS and CDR2 SASEGT. Unmatched junction bases numbered 7, after V lost 6 bases and J lost 7 bases.

The chain joins TRBV5-1 to TRBJ2-1, with TRBD2 matching 11 bases. CDR1 is SGHRS and CDR2 is YFSETQ in the germline V gene. CDR3 length equals 16 residues. J was trimmed by 6 bases and V by 4 bases; bases with no gene match: 9. Here the CDR3 reads CASSTVAGGVGNEQFF. For the CDR3, the DNA is TGCGCCAGCAGCACGGTAGCGGGAGGGGTTGGCAATGAGCAGTTCTTC.

The chain carries TRBV11-2 and TRBJ2-1, with 12 bases lining up with TRBD2. J gave up 6 bases and V 6 bases, and 9 bases lay outside the gene matches. CDR3 length: 16 amino acids. Per the germline V gene, CDR1 is SGHAT and CDR2 is FQNNGV. CDR3 residues: CASSRRLAGDLNEQFF. The CDR3 DNA follows: TGTGCCAGCAGTCGCCGACTAGCGGGAGATCTCAATGAGCAGTTCTTC.